A single T cell receptor beta chain is shown here with its context. Germline V CDR1 and CDR2: MDHEN, SYDVKM. This CDR3 has 15 residues. V lost 7 bases to trimming and J lost 0 bases, with 12 bases between them. This sample is drawn from a study of blood T cell repertoires in COVID-19. Study information: T cells, B-cell-depleted T cells, or PBMCs provided the cDNA or gDNA that served as material.

Some clones are missing from TCRdb's copy, which holds only in-frame ones; the method was immunoSEQ multiplex PCR. The sample yields around 310,000 clones, roughly 89% seen once. The chain couples TRBV28 to TRBJ1-4, with D tentatively TRBD1 (5 bases). The TCR comes from a woman aged 25 to 39 who had recovered from COVID-19. Sequencing was done on a sample of PBMCs or T cells enriched from blood (not recorded which). This CDR3 reads CASNTGAATNEKLFF. The CDR3 DNA reads TGTGCCAGCAATACAGGAGCTGCAACTAATGAAAAACTGTTTTTT.